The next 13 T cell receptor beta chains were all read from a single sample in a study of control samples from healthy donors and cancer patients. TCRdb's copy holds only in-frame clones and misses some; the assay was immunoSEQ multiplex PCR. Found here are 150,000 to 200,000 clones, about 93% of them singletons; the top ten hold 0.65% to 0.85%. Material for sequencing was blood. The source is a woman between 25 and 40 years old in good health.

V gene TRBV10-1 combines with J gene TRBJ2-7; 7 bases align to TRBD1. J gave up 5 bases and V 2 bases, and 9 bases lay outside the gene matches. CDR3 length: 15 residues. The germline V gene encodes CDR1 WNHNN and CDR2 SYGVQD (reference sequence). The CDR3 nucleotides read TGCGCCAGCAGTGAGGGAGACAGGGAATTCGACGAGCAGTACTTC. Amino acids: CASSEGDREFDEQYF.

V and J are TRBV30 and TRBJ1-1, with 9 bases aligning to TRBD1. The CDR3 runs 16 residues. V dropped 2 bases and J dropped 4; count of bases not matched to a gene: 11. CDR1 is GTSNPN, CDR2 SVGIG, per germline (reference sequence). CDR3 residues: CAWSPGQGRSGTEAFF. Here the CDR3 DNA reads TGTGCCTGGAGTCCCGGACAGGGGCGGTCGGGCACTGAAGCTTTCTTT.

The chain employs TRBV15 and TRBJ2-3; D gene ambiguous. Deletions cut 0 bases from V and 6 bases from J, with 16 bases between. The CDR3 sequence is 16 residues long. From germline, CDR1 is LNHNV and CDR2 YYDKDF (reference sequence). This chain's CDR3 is CATSRDPELPVDTQYF. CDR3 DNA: TGTGCCACCAGCAGAGATCCCGAACTACCGGTTGATACGCAGTATTTT.

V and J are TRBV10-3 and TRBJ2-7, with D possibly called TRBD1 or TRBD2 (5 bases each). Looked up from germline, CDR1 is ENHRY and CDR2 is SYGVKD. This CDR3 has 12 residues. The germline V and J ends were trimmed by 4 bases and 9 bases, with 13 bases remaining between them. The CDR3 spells CAISGDGAGQYF. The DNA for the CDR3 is TGTGCCATCAGTGGGGACGGAGCCGGGCAGTACTTC.

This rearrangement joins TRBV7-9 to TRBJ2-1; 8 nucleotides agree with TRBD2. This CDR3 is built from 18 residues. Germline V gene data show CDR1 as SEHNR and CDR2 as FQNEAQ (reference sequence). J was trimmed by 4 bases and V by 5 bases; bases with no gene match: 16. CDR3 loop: CASSHRLSGANTYNEQFF. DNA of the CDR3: TGTGCCAGCAGCCATAGGCTTAGCGGGGCCAACACTTACAATGAGCAGTTCTTC. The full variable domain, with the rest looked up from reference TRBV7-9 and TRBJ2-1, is DTGVSQNPRHKITKRGQNVTFRCDPISEHNRLYWYRQTLGQGPEFLTYFQNEAQLEKSRLLSDRFSAERPKGSFSTLEIQRTEQGDSAMYLCASSHRLSGANTYNEQFFGPGTRLTVL.

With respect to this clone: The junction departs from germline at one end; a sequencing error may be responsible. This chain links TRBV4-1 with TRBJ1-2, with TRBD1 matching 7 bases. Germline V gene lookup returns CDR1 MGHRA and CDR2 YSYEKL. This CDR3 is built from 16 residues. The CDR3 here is CASSQDEGETGYDYTF. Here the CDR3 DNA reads TGCGCCAGCAGCCAAGATGAGGGGGAGACAGGGTATGACTACACCTTC.

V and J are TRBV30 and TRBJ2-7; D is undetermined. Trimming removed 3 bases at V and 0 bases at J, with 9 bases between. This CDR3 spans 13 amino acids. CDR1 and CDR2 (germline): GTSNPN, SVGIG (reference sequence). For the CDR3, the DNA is TGTGCCTGGAGCTTGGTCAACTCCTACGAGCAGTACTTC. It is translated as CAWSLVNSYEQYF.

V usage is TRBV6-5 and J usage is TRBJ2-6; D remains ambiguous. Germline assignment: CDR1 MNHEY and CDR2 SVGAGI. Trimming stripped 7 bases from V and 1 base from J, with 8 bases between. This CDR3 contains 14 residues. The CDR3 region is CASKIGSGANVLTF. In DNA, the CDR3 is TGTGCCAGCAAGATAGGTTCTGGGGCCAACGTCCTGACTTTC.

In nucleotides, the CDR3 is TGCGCCAGCAGCTTGGGACAGGGGGCCGCCGGGGAGCTGTTTTTT. Protein sequence: CASSLGQGAAGELFF. The rearrangement links TRBV5-1 to TRBJ2-2, with 10 bases identical to TRBD1. Germline CDR1 and CDR2: SGHRS and YFSETQ. The V segment lost 0 bases and the J segment 6 bases; nucleotides outside the gene matches: 2. This CDR3 spans 15 amino acids.

CDR3: CASSKEGGSVQPQHF. In DNA, the CDR3 is TGTGCCAGTAGTAAGGAGGGGGGGTCCGTTCAGCCCCAGCATTTT. This chain connects TRBV19 to TRBJ1-5, with D tentatively TRBD1 (6 bases). CDR1 and CDR2 from the germline V gene are LNHDA and SQIVND (reference sequence). CDR3 length equals 15 residues. Trimming shortened V by 4 bases and J by 6 bases, and 16 bases separated the two germline ends.

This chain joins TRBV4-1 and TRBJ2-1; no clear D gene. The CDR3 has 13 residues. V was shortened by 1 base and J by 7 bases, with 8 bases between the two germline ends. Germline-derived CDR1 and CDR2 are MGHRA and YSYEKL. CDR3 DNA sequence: TGCGCCAGCAGCCAAGTTTTGGGTAATGAGCAGTTCTTC. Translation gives CASSQVLGNEQFF.

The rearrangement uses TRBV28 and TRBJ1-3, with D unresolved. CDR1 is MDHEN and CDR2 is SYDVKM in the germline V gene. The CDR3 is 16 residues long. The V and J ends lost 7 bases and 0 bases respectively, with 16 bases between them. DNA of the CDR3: TGTGCCAGCAAAGTTGGCATGGGTATCTCTGGAAACACCATATATTTT. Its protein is CASKVGMGISGNTIYF.

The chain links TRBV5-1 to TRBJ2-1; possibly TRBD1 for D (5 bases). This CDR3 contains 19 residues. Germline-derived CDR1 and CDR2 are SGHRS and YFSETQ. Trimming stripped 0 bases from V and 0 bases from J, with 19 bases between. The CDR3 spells CASSLAIVAGLSSYNEQFF. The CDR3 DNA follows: TGCGCCAGCAGCTTGGCCATTGTAGCAGGGCTGAGCTCCTACAATGAGCAGTTCTTC.